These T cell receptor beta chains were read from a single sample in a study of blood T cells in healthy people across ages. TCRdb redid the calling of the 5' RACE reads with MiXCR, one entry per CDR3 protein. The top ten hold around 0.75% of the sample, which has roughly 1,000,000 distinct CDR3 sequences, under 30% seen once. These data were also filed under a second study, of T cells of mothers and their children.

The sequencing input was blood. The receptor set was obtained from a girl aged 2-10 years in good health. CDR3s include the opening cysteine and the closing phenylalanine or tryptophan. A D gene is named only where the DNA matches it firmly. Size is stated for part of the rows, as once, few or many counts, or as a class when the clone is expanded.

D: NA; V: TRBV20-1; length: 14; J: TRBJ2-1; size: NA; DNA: TGCAGTGCTAGAGAGGCTAGTATCTACGATGAGCAGTTCTTC; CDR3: CSAREASIYDEQFF
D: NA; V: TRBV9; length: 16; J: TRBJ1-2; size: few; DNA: TGTGCCAGCAGCGTAAGCCAGGGCGATGCTAACTATGGCTACACCTTC; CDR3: CASSVSQGDANYGYTF
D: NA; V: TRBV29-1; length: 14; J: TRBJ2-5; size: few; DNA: TGCAGCGTTCGAGGGGGCGGGACGCCGGGGACCCAGTACTTC; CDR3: CSVRGGGTPGTQYF
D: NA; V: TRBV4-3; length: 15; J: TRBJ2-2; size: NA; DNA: TGCGCCAGCAGCCAAGCTCGGCCGAACACCGGGGAGCTGTTTTTT; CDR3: CASSQARPNTGELFF
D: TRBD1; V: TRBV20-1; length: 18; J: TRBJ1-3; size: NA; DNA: TGCAGTGCTAGACCCGGACAGGCCCGTCTACACTCTGGAAACACCATATATTTT; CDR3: CSARPGQARLHSGNTIYF
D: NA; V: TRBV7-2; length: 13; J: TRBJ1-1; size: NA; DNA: TGTGCCAGCAGCACCATAGAGGGTGCTGAAGCTTTCTTT; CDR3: CASSTIEGAEAFF
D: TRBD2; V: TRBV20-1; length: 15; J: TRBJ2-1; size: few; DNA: TGCAGTGCTAGAGACTCGGGACTAGCGGCCACACGGGAGTTCTTC; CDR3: CSARDSGLAATREFF
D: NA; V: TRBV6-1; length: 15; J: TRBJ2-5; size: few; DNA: TGTGCCAGCAGTGGTTGGGCCTATAACCAAGAGACCCAGTACTTC; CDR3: CASSGWAYNQETQYF
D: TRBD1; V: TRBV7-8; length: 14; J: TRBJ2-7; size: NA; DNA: TGTGCCAGCAGCTTAGGGGGACAGGTCCTCGAGCAGTACTTC; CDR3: CASSLGGQVLEQYF
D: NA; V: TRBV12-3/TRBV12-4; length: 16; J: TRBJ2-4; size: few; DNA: TGTGCCAGCAGTTTAATTTACGAGGCCCCCAAAAACATTCAGTACTTC; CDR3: CASSLIYEAPKNIQYF
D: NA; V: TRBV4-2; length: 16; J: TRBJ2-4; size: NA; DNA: TGTGCCAGCAGCCCTGGGGACCAAATAGCCAAAAACATTCAGTACTTC; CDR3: CASSPGDQIAKNIQYF
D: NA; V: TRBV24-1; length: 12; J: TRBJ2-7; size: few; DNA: TGTGCCACCAGTGGCGTGTACGGCGAGCAGTACTTC; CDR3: CATSGVYGEQYF
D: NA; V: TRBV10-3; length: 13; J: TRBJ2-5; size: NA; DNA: TGTGCCTATGCCCCCAGTGACCAAGAGACCCAGTACTTC; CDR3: CAYAPSDQETQYF
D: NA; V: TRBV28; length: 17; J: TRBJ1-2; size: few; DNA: TGTGCCAGCAGTTTATTCTTTGCGGGACTCCAAACAGGTGGCTACACCTTC; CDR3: CASSLFFAGLQTGGYTF
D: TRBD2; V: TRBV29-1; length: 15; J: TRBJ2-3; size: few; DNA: TGCAACGTTGTTCTATCGGGAGGGCCGACAGATACGCAGTATTTT; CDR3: CNVVLSGGPTDTQYF
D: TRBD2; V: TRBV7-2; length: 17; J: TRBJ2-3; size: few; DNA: TGTGCCAGCAGCTTAGCGGGGACTAGCGGGCTCACAGATACGCAGTATTTT; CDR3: CASSLAGTSGLTDTQYF
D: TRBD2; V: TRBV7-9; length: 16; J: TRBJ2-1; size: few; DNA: TGTGCCAGCAGCTCCGGGACTAGCGAGATTTACAATGAGCAGTTCTTC; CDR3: CASSSGTSEIYNEQFF
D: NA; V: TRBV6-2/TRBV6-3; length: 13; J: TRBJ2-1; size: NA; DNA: TGTGCCAGCAACCTAGGTTGGGAATTGGAGCAGTTCTTC; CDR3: CASNLGWELEQFF
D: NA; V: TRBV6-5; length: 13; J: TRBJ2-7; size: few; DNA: TGTGCCAGCAGTTACGGATTTACGAGCGAGCAGTACTTC; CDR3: CASSYGFTSEQYF
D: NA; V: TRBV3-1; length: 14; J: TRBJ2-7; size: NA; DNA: TGTGCCAGCAGCTTGGGGGCCACGACAAACGAGCAGTACTTC; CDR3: CASSLGATTNEQYF
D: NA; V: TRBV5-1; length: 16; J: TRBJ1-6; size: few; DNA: TGCGCCAGCAGGCGGGCGGACTCCTGGGGAAATTCACCCCTCCACTTT; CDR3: CASRRADSWGNSPLHF
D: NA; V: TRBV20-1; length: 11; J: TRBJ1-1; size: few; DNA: TGCAGTGCTGGGATGAACACTGAAGCTTTCTTT; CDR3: CSAGMNTEAFF
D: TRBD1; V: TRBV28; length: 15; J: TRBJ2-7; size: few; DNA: TGTGCCAGCAGCCCTCCCGGGACAGGGGGCAGCGAGCAGTACTTC; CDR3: CASSPPGTGGSEQYF
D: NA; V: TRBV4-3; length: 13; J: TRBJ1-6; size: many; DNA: TGCGCCAGCAGCCAAGAATCGCGGGGTACCCTCCACTTT; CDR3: CASSQESRGTLHF
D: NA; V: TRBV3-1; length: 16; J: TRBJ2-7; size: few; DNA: TGTGCCAGCAGCCTGGGGATTACAGGGAGGAACTACGAGCAGTACTTC; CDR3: CASSLGITGRNYEQYF
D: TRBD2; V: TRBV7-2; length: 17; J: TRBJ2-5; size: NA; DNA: TGTGCCAGCAGCATGGAGGGACGGGGGGTGGGACGAGAGACCCAGTACTTC; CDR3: CASSMEGRGVGRETQYF
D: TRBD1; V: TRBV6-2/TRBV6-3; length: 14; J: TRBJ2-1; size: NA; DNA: TGTGCCAGCATACAACCGGGACAGGCGGATGAGCAGTTCTTC; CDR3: CASIQPGQADEQFF
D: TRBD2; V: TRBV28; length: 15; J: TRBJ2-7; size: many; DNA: TGTGCCAGCAGCCCAGGCCTAGCGGGAGTCTACGAGCAGTACTTC; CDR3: CASSPGLAGVYEQYF
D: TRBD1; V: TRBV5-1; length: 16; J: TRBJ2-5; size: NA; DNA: TGCGCCAGCAGGGTTCGAGGACAGGGGGCTGGGGAGACCCAGTACTTC; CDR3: CASRVRGQGAGETQYF
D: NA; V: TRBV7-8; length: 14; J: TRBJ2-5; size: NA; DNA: TGTGCCAGCAGCTCCCGCGCAGAGCAAGAGACCCAGTACTTC; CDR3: CASSSRAEQETQYF
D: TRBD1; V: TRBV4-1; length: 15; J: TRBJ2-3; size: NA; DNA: TGCGCCAGCAGCCAAGGAAACAGGGGGACAGATACGCAGTATTTT; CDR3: CASSQGNRGTDTQYF
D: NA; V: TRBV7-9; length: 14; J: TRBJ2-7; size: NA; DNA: TGTGCCAGCAGCTTAGTCGGCAGGCCCTACGAGCAGTACTTC; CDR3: CASSLVGRPYEQYF
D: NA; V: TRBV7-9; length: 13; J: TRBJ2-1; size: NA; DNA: TGTGCCAGCAGCTCTAAGAGCGAAGATGAGCAGTTCTTC; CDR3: CASSSKSEDEQFF
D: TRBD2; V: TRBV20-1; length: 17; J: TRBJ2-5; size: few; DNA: TGCAGTGCTAGAGATGCGACTAGCGGGGGGTACCAAGAGACCCAGTACTTC; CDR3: CSARDATSGGYQETQYF
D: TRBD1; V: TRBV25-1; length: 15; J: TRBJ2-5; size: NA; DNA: TGTGCCAGCAGTGATTTCCGAGCACAGGGGGAGACCCAGTACTTC; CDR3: CASSDFRAQGETQYF
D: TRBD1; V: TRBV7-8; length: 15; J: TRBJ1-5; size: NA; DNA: TGTGCCAGCAGCCCCCTGACAGGGTTTAATCAGCCCCAGCATTTT; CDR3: CASSPLTGFNQPQHF